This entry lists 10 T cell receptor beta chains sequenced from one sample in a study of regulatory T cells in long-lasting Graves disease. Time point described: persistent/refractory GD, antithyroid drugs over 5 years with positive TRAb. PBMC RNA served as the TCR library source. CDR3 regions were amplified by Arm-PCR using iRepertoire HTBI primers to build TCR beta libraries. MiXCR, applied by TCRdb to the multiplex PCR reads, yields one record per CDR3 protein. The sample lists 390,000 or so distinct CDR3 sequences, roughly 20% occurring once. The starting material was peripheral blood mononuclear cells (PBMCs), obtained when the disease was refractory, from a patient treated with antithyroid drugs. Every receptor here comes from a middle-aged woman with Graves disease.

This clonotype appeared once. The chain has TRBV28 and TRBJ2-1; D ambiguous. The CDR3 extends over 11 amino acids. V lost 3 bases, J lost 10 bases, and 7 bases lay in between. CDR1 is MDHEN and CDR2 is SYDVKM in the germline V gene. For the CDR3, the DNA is TGTGCCAGCAGTTTTGGTAAAGAGCAGTTCTTC. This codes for CASSFGKEQFF.

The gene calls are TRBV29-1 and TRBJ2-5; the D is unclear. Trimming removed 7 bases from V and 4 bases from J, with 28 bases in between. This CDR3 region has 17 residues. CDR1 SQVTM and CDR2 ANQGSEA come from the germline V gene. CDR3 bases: TGCAGCGCTCATGCGGTCCGAAACACATGGGGAAGAGAGACCCAGTACTTC. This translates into CSAHAVRNTWGRETQYF.

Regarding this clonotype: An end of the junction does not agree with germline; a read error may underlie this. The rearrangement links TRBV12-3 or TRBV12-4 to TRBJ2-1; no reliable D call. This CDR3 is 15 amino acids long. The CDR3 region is CASGFGGNSYNEQFF. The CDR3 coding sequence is TGTGCCAGCGGTTTCGGCGGAAACTCCTACAATGAGCAGTTCTTC.

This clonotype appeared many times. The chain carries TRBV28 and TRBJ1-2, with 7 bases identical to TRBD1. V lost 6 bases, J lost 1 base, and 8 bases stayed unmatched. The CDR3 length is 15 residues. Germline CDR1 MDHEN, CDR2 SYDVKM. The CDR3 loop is CASRMGQPINYGYTF. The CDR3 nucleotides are TGTGCCAGCAGGATGGGACAGCCTATTAACTATGGCTACACCTTC.

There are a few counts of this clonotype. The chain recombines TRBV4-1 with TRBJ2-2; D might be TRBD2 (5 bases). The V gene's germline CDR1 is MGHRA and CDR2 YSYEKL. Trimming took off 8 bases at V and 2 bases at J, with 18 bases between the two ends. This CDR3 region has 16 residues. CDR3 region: CASFKRIGYNTGELFF. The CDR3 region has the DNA TGCGCCAGCTTTAAGCGGATCGGATATAACACCGGGGAGCTGTTTTTT.

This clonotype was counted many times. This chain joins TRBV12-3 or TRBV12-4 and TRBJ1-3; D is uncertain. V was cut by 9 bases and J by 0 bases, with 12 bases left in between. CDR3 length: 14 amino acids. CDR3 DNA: TGTGCCAGTGCCGGCGGAGGCTCTGGAAACACCATATATTTT. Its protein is CASAGGGSGNTIYF.

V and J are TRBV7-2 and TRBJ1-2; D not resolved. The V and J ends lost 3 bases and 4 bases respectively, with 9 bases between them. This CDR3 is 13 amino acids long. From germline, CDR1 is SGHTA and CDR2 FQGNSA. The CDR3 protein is CASSFPLFYGYTF. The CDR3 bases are TGTGCCAGCAGCTTCCCCCTTTTCTATGGCTACACCTTC.

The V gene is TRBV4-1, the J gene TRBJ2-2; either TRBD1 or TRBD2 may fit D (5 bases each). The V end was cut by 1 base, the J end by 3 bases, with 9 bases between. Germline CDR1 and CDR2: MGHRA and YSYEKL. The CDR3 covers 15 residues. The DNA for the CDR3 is TGCGCCAGCAGCCAAGCCAGGGAGTACACCGGGGAGCTGTTTTTT. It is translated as CASSQAREYTGELFF.

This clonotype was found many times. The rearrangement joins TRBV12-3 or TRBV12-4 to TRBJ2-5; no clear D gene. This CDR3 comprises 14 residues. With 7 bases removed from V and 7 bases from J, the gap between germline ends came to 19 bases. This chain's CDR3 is CASTPSGGIGTQYF. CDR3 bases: TGTGCCAGCACCCCCTCCGGTGGAATCGGGACCCAGTACTTC.

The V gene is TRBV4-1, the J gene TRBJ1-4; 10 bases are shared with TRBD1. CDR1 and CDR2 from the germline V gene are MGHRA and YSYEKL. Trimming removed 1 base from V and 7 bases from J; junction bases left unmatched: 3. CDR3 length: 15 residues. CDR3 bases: TGCGCCAGCAGCCAAGGGGACAGGGGCCTTGAAAAACTGTTTTTT. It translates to CASSQGDRGLEKLFF.